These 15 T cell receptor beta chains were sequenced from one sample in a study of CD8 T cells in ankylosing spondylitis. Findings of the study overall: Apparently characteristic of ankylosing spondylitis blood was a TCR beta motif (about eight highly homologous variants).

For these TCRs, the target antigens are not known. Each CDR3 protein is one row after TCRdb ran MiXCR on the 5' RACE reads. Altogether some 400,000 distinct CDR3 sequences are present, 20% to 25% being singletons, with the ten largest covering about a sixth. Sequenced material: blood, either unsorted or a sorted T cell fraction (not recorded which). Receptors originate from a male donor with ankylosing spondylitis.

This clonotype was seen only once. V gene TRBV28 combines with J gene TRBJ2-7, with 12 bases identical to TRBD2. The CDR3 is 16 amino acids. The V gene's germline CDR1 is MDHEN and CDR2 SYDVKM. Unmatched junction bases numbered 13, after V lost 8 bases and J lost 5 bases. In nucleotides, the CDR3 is TGTGCCAGCCGGATGACTAGCGGGAGCGTAGTTCACGAGCAGTACTTC. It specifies CASRMTSGSVVHEQYF.

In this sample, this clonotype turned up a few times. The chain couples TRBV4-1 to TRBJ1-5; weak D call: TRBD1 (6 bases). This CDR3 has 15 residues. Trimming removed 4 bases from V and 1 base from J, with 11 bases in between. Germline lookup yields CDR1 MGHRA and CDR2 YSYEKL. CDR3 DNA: TGCGCCAGCAGCCTCGGACAGACAAGCAATCAGCCCCAGCATTTT. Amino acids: CASSLGQTSNQPQHF.

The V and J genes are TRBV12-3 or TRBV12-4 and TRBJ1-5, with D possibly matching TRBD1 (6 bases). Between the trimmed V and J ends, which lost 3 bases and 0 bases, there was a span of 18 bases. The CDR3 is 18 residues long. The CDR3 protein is CASSFKGGSINSNQPQHF. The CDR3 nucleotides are TGTGCCAGCAGTTTCAAGGGGGGAAGCATTAATAGCAATCAGCCCCAGCATTTT.

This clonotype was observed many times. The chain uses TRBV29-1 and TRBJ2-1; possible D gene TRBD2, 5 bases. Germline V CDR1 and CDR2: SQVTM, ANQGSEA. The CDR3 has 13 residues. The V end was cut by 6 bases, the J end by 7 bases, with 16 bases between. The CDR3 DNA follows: TGCAGCGTGAGGATTTCAGGCGGGAATGAGCAGTTCTTC. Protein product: CSVRISGGNEQFF.

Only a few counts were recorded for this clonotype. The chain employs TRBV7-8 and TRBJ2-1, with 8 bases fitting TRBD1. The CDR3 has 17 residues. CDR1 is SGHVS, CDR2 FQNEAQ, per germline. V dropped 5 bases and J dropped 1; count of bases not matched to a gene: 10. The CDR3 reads CASSRLVTGESYNEQFF. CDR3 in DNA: TGTGCCAGCAGCAGATTAGTGACAGGGGAGTCCTACAATGAGCAGTTCTTC.

The CDR3 coding sequence is TGCAGCGCCGAACTGACTAGTTACGAGCAGTACTTC. Translated, it gives CSAELTSYEQYF. J is TRBJ2-7 and V is TRBV29-1; tentatively, D is TRBD2 (6 bases). V dropped 7 bases and J dropped 4 bases, with 14 bases sitting between them. The CDR3 is 12 residues long. Germline lookup yields CDR1 SQVTM and CDR2 ANQGSEA.

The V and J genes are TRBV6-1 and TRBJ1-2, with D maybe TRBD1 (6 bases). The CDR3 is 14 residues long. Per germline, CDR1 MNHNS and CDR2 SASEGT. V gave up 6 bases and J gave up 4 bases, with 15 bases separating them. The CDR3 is CASSNRELVYGYTF. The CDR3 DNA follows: TGTGCCAGCAGCAACAGGGAACTGGTCTATGGCTACACCTTC.

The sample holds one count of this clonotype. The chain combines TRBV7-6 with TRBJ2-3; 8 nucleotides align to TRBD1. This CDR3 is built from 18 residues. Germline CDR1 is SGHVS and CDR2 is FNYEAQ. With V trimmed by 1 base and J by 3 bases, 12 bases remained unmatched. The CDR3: CASSLERPGQALTDTQYF. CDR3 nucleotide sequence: TGTGCCAGCAGCTTAGAACGACCGGGACAGGCCCTAACAGATACGCAGTATTTT.

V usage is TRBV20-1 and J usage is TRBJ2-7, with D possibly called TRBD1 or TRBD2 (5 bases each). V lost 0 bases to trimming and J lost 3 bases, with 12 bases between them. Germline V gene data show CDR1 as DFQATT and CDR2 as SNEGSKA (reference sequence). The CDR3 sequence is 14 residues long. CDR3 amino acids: CSARDPGTYYEQYF. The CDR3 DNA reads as TGCAGTGCTAGAGATCCCGGGACCTACTACGAGCAGTACTTC.

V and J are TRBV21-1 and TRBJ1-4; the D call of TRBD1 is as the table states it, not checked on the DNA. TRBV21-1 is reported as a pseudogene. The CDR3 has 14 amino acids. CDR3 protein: CASSNPWTEEKLFF. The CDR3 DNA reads TGTGCCAGCAGCAACCCCTGGACAGAAGAAAAACTGTTTTTT.

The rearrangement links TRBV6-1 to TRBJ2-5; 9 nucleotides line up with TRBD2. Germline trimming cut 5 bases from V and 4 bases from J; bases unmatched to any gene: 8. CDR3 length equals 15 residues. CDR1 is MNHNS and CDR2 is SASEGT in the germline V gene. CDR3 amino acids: CASSPLAGVAETQYF. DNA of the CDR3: TGTGCCAGCAGTCCATTAGCGGGAGTGGCAGAGACCCAGTACTTC.

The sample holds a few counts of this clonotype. CDR3 in DNA: TGTGCCAGCAGCTCACAGGGAGACACAGATACGCAGTATTTT. It specifies CASSSQGDTDTQYF. The rearrangement links TRBV7-9 to TRBJ2-3; perhaps TRBD1 as D (6 bases). The V end lost 4 bases, the J end lost 2 bases, and 10 bases lay between the germline ends. CDR1 and CDR2 from the germline V gene are SEHNR and FQNEAQ (reference sequence). The CDR3 contains 14 residues.

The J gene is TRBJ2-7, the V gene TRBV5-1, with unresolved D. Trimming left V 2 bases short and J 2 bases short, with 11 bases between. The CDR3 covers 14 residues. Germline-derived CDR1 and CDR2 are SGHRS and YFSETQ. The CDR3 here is CASSFRSVPYEQYF. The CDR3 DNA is TGCGCCAGCAGCTTTAGGTCAGTGCCCTACGAGCAGTACTTC.

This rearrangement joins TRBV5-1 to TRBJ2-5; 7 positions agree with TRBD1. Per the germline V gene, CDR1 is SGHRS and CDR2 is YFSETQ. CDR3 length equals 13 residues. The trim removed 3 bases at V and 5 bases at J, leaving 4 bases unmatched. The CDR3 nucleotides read TGCGCCAGCAGCTCCGGGACAGCGGAGACCCAGTACTTC. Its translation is CASSSGTAETQYF. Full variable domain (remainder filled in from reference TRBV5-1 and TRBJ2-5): KAGVTQTPRYLIKTRGQQVTLSCSPISGHRSVSWYQQTPGQGLQFLFEYFSETQRNKGNFPGRFSGRQFSNSRSEMNVSTLELGDSALYLCASSSGTAETQYFGPGTRLLVL.

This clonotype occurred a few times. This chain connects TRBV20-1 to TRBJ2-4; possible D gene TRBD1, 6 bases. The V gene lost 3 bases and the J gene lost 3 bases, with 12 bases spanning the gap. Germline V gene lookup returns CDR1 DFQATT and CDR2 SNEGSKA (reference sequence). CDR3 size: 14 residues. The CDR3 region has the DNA TGCAGTGCTAGCACAGGGATGGGCAAAAACATTCAGTACTTC. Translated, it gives CSASTGMGKNIQYF.